These 2 T cell receptor beta chains were all obtained from the same sample, sequenced in a study of blood T cell repertoires in COVID-19. Clones were sequenced by immunoSEQ multiplex PCR, and TCRdb holds only the in-frame ones, with some missing. Of roughly 140,000 clones listed, over 75% are singletons. The sequencing input was PBMCs or T cells enriched from blood (not recorded which). Source of these receptors: a man aged 45-65 years in a cohort exposed to, infected with or recovered from COVID-19 (not recorded which).

This clone was detected a few times. The chain recombines TRBV5-4 with TRBJ2-7; TRBD1 agrees at 9 bases. Germline-derived CDR1 and CDR2 are SGHNT and YYREEE (reference sequence). The V segment lost 2 bases and the J segment 6 bases; nucleotides outside the gene matches: 3. This CDR3 has 13 residues. The CDR3 DNA follows: TGTGCCAGCAGCTTCGACAGGGGGATCGAGCAGTACTTC. Translated: CASSFDRGIEQYF.

The V gene is TRBV10-2, the J gene TRBJ2-7; D may be TRBD1 (5 bases). V lost 5 bases and J lost 2, with 10 bases in between. Looked up from germline, CDR1 is WSHSY and CDR2 is SAAADI. This CDR3 comprises 13 residues. CDR3 bases: TGCGCCAGCAGTATTGGGGCCACCTACGAGCAGTACTTC. It yields the protein CASSIGATYEQYF.